A single T cell receptor (beta chain) is shown here with its context. Measured with immunoSEQ multiplex PCR; TCRdb has only the in-frame clones, and not every one. The sample yields 150,000 to 200,000 clones, more than 75% seen once. The data were taken from a study of T cell responses to AZD1222 COVID-19 vaccine. The CDR3 is 17 residues long. Trimming at V came to 2 bases and at J to 2 bases, leaving 6 bases not matched to a gene. CDR1 is SGHTA, CDR2 FQGNSA, per germline. This chain links TRBV7-2 with TRBJ2-2, with 9 bases fitting TRBD1. The receptor comes from an adult who received the AZD1222 COVID-19 vaccine. The input for sequencing was peripheral blood, taken 28 days after the second AZD1222 dose. CDR3 region: CASSLLGGQGNTGELFF. The DNA of the CDR3 is TGTGCCAGCAGCTTATTAGGGGGACAGGGTAACACCGGGGAGCTGTTTTTT.